The 25 T cell receptor beta chains given below trace back to one sample, sequenced in a study of T and B cells in COVID-19 patients (dated by TCRdb to the early 2020s). Genomic DNA extracted from blood was used in amounts of about 220-500 ng for amplification of TRB repertoires. Instrument used: Illumina MiSeq. Multiplex PCR with BIOMED2 TRB-A/B primer pools was used to amplify TRB rearrangements. TCRdb itself trimmed the public reads at Q25 with fastp, ran MiXCR and retained productive beta chains. Duplicate CDR3 protein sequences are folded into a single record with the most common DNA and genes. Counted in this sample were more than 20,000 distinct CDR3 sequences; less than 35% of them appeared once. About 1.5% of the sample lies in the top ten. Sample: blood. The receptor set was obtained from a human donor who had recovered from COVID-19.

V gene TRBV10-3 combines with J gene TRBJ2-7; 8 bases line up with TRBD1. CDR3 length equals 16 residues. Germline trimming cut 4 bases from V and 0 bases from J; bases unmatched to any gene: 8. Germline loops: CDR1 ENHRY, CDR2 SYGVKD. CDR3 in amino acids: CAISGIRDRSSYEQYF. CDR3 bases: TGTGCCATCAGTGGCATACGGGACAGGAGCTCCTACGAGCAGTACTTC.

The rearrangement links TRBV19 to TRBJ2-1; a possible D gene is TRBD2 (6 bases). V was cut by 0 bases and J by 0 bases, with 15 bases left in between. The CDR3 is 18 residues long. Germline V lookup: CDR1 LNHDA, CDR2 SQIVND (reference sequence). The CDR3 is CASSIERGYPPSYNEQFF. CDR3 DNA: TGTGCCAGTAGTATAGAGCGGGGATACCCCCCCTCCTACAATGAGCAGTTCTTC.

This clonotype was picked up a small number of times. V usage is TRBV6-5 and J usage is TRBJ1-5, with a tentative D call TRBD1 (5 bases). The CDR3 is 16 residues long. Trimming took off 7 bases at V and 3 bases at J, with 19 bases between the two ends. Per the germline V gene, CDR1 is MNHEY and CDR2 is SVGAGI. In DNA, the CDR3 is TGTGCCAGCACAAAAACGTGGGGCCAGACCAATCAGCCCCAGCATTTT. Residues: CASTKTWGQTNQPQHF.

Only a few counts were recorded for this clonotype. This chain connects TRBV19 to TRBJ1-5; D may be TRBD1 (5 bases). Trimming shortened V by 6 bases and J by 5 bases, and 20 bases separated the two germline ends. This CDR3 has 16 residues. CDR1 is LNHDA, CDR2 SQIVND, per germline (reference sequence). The CDR3 loop reads CASSLYPGRIDQPQHF. The CDR3 DNA reads TGTGCCAGTAGCCTGTATCCGGGACGGATAGATCAGCCCCAGCATTTT.

This clonotype was seen more than once but under ten times. V and J are TRBV7-2 and TRBJ1-6; D uncertain. The CDR3 consists of 15 residues. The germline V and J ends were trimmed by 1 base and 8 bases, with 12 bases remaining between them. Per germline, CDR1 SGHTA and CDR2 FQGNSA. CDR3: CASSLESGQDSPLHF. CDR3 nucleotide sequence: TGTGCCAGCAGCTTAGAGTCGGGTCAGGATTCACCCCTCCACTTT.

The chain carries TRBV28 and TRBJ1-1; perhaps TRBD1 as D (5 bases). Germline assignment: CDR1 MDHEN and CDR2 SYDVKM. The CDR3 is 16 residues long. With 5 bases removed from V and 4 bases from J, the gap between germline ends came to 20 bases. CDR3 DNA sequence: TGTGCCAGCAGTGTAGGTCAGGGAGGCGCGGGCACTGAAGCTTTCTTT. This translates into CASSVGQGGAGTEAFF.

This clonotype has more than one count but fewer than ten. The rearrangement uses TRBV27 and TRBJ2-5; 8 bases line up with TRBD1. This CDR3 spans 15 amino acids. Germline CDR1 is MNHEY and CDR2 is SMNVEV (reference sequence). V lost 2 bases, J lost 5 bases, and 7 bases stayed unmatched. The CDR3 sequence: CASSLGGQGRETQYF. Here the CDR3 DNA reads TGTGCCAGCAGTTTAGGAGGACAGGGTAGGGAGACCCAGTACTTC.

In this sample, this clonotype turned up a few times. The rearrangement uses TRBV27 and TRBJ2-1, with a possible D match to TRBD2 (6 bases). This CDR3 is built from 16 residues. Germline V lookup: CDR1 MNHEY, CDR2 SMNVEV (reference sequence). Trimming removed 2 bases from V and 0 bases from J, with 11 bases in between. CDR3: CASSLPGRSSYNEQFF. In DNA, the CDR3 is TGTGCCAGCAGTTTACCCGGGAGAAGCTCCTACAATGAGCAGTTCTTC.

This chain connects TRBV20-1 to TRBJ1-2; D is undetermined. There are 12 residues in the CDR3. Trimming took 3 bases from V and 1 from J, leaving 6 bases between them. Germline-derived CDR1 and CDR2 are DFQATT and SNEGSKA (reference sequence). The CDR3, as DNA: TGCAGTGCTAGCCCCCTTAACTATGGCTACACCTTC. Protein sequence: CSASPLNYGYTF.

This clonotype was detected only once. This could be a read error, since a much larger clone is one nucleotide away. V usage is TRBV19 and J usage is TRBJ2-5; 9 positions match TRBD2. CDR1 is LNHDA, CDR2 SQIVND, per germline (reference sequence). The CDR3 totals 17 residues. This CDR3 reads CASSWPRAGGLQENQYF. In DNA form, the CDR3 reads TGTGCCAGTAGTTGGCCGCGAGCGGGAGGACTCCAAGAGAACCAGTACTTC.

The chain combines TRBV20-1 with TRBJ2-3; TRBD2 matches 9 bases. Germline V CDR1 and CDR2: DFQATT, SNEGSKA (reference sequence). The CDR3 has 14 amino acids. The J segment lost 1 base and the V segment lost 5 bases, leaving 4 bases of the junction unmatched. In DNA, the CDR3 is TGCAGTGCTTCCGGACTAGCGCGCACAGATACGCAGTATTTT. As protein: CSASGLARTDTQYF.

This chain joins TRBV5-1 and TRBJ2-7; 7 nucleotides agree with TRBD1. J was trimmed by 2 bases and V by 4 bases; bases with no gene match: 3. The CDR3 consists of 13 residues. CDR1 and CDR2 (germline): SGHRS, YFSETQ. This CDR3 reads CASSTGQTYEQYF. The DNA for the CDR3 is TGCGCCAGCAGCACGGGACAGACCTACGAGCAGTACTTC.

This clonotype appeared a few times. The chain is built from TRBV27 and TRBJ1-2; TRBD1 matches at 7 bases. CDR1 is MNHEY and CDR2 is SMNVEV in the germline V gene (reference sequence). The CDR3 covers 15 residues. The V segment lost 0 bases and the J segment 7 bases; nucleotides outside the gene matches: 8. CDR3: CASSLSIQGLAGYTF. The CDR3 coding sequence is TGTGCCAGCAGTTTATCGATACAGGGGTTGGCTGGCTACACCTTC.

This chain joins TRBV7-9 and TRBJ2-2; D is ambiguous. The V gene lost 3 bases and the J gene lost 6 bases, with 5 bases spanning the gap. Germline lookup yields CDR1 SEHNR and CDR2 FQNEAQ (reference sequence). The CDR3 has 12 amino acids. The CDR3 DNA sequence: TGTGCCAGCAGCTTTCGTGCCGGGGAGCTGTTTTTT. Translated: CASSFRAGELFF.

In its sample, this clonotype was seen a few times. The chain couples TRBV7-9 to TRBJ2-7; TRBD2 aligns across 7 bases. From germline, CDR1 is SEHNR and CDR2 FQNEAQ (reference sequence). The CDR3 runs to 11 residues. Trimming at V came to 4 bases and at J to 7 bases, leaving 1 base not matched to a gene. The DNA of the CDR3 is TGTGCCAGCAGCTGGGGAGGGGAGCAGTACTTC. Amino acid sequence: CASSWGGEQYF.

The chain uses TRBV19 and TRBJ1-1; no clear D gene. V lost 2 bases to trimming and J lost 5 bases, with 12 bases between them. Germline assignment: CDR1 LNHDA and CDR2 SQIVND (reference sequence). The CDR3 covers 14 residues. The CDR3 DNA follows: TGTGCCAGTAGTATAAACGGGGTGAGGACTGAAGCTTTCTTT. Protein: CASSINGVRTEAFF.

This clonotype turned up a few times. The chain uses TRBV13 and TRBJ2-3, with D possibly matching TRBD2 (5 bases). The CDR3 consists of 16 residues. In germline, CDR1 is PRHDT, CDR2 FYEKMQ (reference sequence). V lost 2 bases and J lost 0, with 12 bases in between. The DNA for the CDR3 is TGTGCCAGCAGCTTAAGGAGCGGATCTAGCACAGATACGCAGTATTTT. It yields the protein CASSLRSGSSTDTQYF.

The V gene is TRBV7-6, the J gene TRBJ2-3; D is possibly TRBD2 (6 bases). V lost 1 base, J lost 2 bases, and 19 bases lay in between. Germline V CDR1 and CDR2: SGHVS, FNYEAQ. This CDR3 spans 18 amino acids. The CDR3 loop reads CASSLDGGGGLNTDTQYF. As DNA, the CDR3 is TGTGCCAGCAGCTTAGATGGGGGAGGTGGGCTCAACACAGATACGCAGTATTTT.

This clonotype is medium-sized (0.01 to 0.1%) in the sample. The genes are TRBV19 and TRBJ2-5; D is unresolved. The CDR3 contains 11 residues. Looked up from germline, CDR1 is LNHDA and CDR2 is SQIVND (reference sequence). V shed 10 bases and J shed 4 bases, with 10 bases lying between them. DNA for the CDR3: TGTGCCACCCGGCGTGGAGAGACCCAGTACTTC. This sequence encodes CATRRGETQYF.

This clonotype was detected many times. The chain's CDR3 is CASTGKGGETQYF. CDR3 bases: TGTGCCAGCACCGGAAAGGGGGGGGAGACCCAGTACTTC. The chain carries TRBV6-1 and TRBJ2-5, with D maybe TRBD2 (7 bases). V was shortened by 7 bases and J by 5 bases, with 14 bases between the two germline ends. The germline CDR1 and CDR2 sequences are MNHNS and SASEGT. The CDR3 consists of 13 residues.

The J gene is TRBJ2-1, the V gene TRBV5-6; D not certain. V lost 4 bases to trimming and J lost 5 bases, with 16 bases between them. CDR3 size: 15 residues. Germline CDR1 reads SGHDT; CDR2 reads YYEEEE. CDR3 sequence: CASSPALSSDNEQFF. In DNA form, the CDR3 reads TGTGCCAGCAGCCCGGCCCTTAGCAGTGACAATGAGCAGTTCTTC.

Only a few counts were recorded for this clonotype. The chain employs TRBV6-5 and TRBJ2-7; no reliable D call. Deletions cut 2 bases from V and 2 bases from J, with 10 bases between. This CDR3 comprises 14 residues. From germline, CDR1 is MNHEY and CDR2 SVGAGI. CDR3 in DNA: TGTGCCAGCAGTTACAACGGGCCTCCCTACGAGCAGTACTTC. This translates into CASSYNGPPYEQYF.

The V gene is TRBV15, the J gene TRBJ2-7; TRBD1 aligns across 9 bases. V gave up 3 bases and J gave up 1 base; unmatched junction bases: 10. The CDR3 loop spans 17 amino acids. CDR1 LNHNV and CDR2 YYDKDF come from the germline V gene (reference sequence). CDR3 DNA: TGTGCCACCAGCAGCGCTGTCGTCGGGACAGGGTCCTACGAGCAGTACTTC. It specifies CATSSAVVGTGSYEQYF.

This clonotype was counted once. The CDR3 reads CASSPLPWKDQETQYF. CDR3 in DNA: TGTGCCAGCAGCCCCCTGCCATGGAAAGACCAAGAGACCCAGTACTTC. The chain has TRBV7-9 and TRBJ2-5, with D uncertain. With 5 bases removed from V and 0 bases from J, the gap between germline ends came to 16 bases. Germline values: CDR1 SEHNR, CDR2 FQNEAQ (reference sequence). The CDR3 extends over 16 amino acids. Based on the CDR3 plus reference TRBV7-9 and TRBJ2-5, the full variable domain is DTGVSQNPRHKITKRGQNVTFRCDPISEHNRLYWYRQTLGQGPEFLTYFQNEAQLEKSRLLSDRFSAERPKGSFSTLEIQRTEQGDSAMYLCASSPLPWKDQETQYFGPGTRLLVL.

The chain employs TRBV7-2 and TRBJ2-3; D uncertain. Deletions cut 2 bases from V and 1 base from J, with 10 bases between. Germline CDR1 reads SGHTA; CDR2 reads FQGNSA. The CDR3 consists of 15 residues. This CDR3 is CASSLSPTRTDTQYF. CDR3 sequence (DNA): TGTGCCAGCAGCTTATCCCCGACCCGCACAGATACGCAGTATTTT.